The 31 T cell receptor beta chains below come from one sample, sequenced in a study of shared clonotypes between healthy human individuals (dated by TCRdb to 2019 to 2021). Library generation was performed with the immunoSEQ multiplex PCR assay. The source is immuneACCESS, and TCRdb retained only in-frame sequences with V and J called. Part of the clones is not carried over; for the studies checked, unresolved V genes explain less than half of this, and the remainder is unexplained. The sample profile shows a few million clones; approximately 94% of them were found once. The top ten constitute roughly 0.15% of the sample. The sequencing sample was made of naive CD4+ T cells sorted from blood. This specimen's cell subset or site label, interpreted: CD45RA+ positively selected. These receptors were obtained from a man aged 18 to 29 in good health.

The chain employs TRBV11-3 and TRBJ2-1, with 14 bases that match TRBD2. Per the germline V gene, CDR1 is SGHNT and CDR2 is YENEEA. The CDR3 is made up of 17 amino acids. V trimming: 5 bases; J trimming: 5 bases; junction bases outside the gene matches: 8. Here the CDR3 reads CASSLGTSGGHDNEQFF. CDR3 nucleotides: TGTGCCAGCAGCCTTGGGACTAGCGGGGGTCACGACAATGAGCAGTTCTTC.

This chain connects TRBV7-9 to TRBJ1-2; TRBD1 agrees at 7 bases. V was clipped by 2 bases and J by 2 bases; unmatched bases: 11. Germline V gene sequence: CDR1 SEHNR, CDR2 FQNEAQ (reference sequence). The CDR3 is 17 amino acids. The CDR3 loop is CASSLIGEGQKNYGYTF. The CDR3 nucleotides read TGTGCCAGCAGCTTAATAGGAGAGGGACAGAAAAACTATGGCTACACCTTC.

The V call is TRBV25-1, the J call TRBJ2-1; 13 positions match TRBD2. Trimming took 6 bases from V and 5 from J; bases not matched to a gene: 7. CDR1 is MGHDK and CDR2 is SYGVNS in the germline V gene. The CDR3 consists of 16 residues. The CDR3 protein is CASRDPTSGRDNEQFF. The DNA for the CDR3 is TGTGCCAGCAGGGACCCAACTAGCGGGAGGGACAATGAGCAGTTCTTC.

The table lists this clone with a count of one. This sequence joins TRBV2 and TRBJ1-5; TRBD1 aligns across 9 bases. This CDR3 is built from 15 residues. Trimming took 5 bases from V and 0 from J; bases not matched to a gene: 2. Per the germline V gene, CDR1 is SNHLY and CDR2 is FYNNEI. The CDR3 bases are TGTGCCAGCAGTACAGGGGGCTTTAGCAATCAGCCCCAGCATTTT. Protein product: CASSTGGFSNQPQHF.

The CDR3 DNA follows: TGTGCCATCCGTAAACAGGGCGATCAGCCCCAGCATTTT. Residues: CAIRKQGDQPQHF. V usage is TRBV10-3 and J usage is TRBJ1-5; the D gene is possibly TRBD1 (6 bases). CDR1 is ENHRY and CDR2 is SYGVKD in the germline V gene. V was shortened by 8 bases and J by 5 bases, with 13 bases between the two germline ends. The CDR3 sequence is 13 residues long.

Turning to this clone: A read error may account for a junction end that differs from germline. The chain employs TRBV7-9 and TRBJ1-5; no firm D call. The CDR3 runs 15 residues. Germline-derived CDR1 and CDR2 are SEHNR and FQNEAQ (reference sequence). For the CDR3, the DNA is TGTGCCAGCAGCTTAGCGGAGGGTAGCAATCGGCCCCAGCATTTT. This sequence encodes CASSLAEGSNRPQHF. The full variable domain, rest sourced from reference TRBV7-9 and TRBJ1-5, is DTGVSQNPRHKITKRGQNVTFRCDPISEHNRLYWYRQTLGQGPEFLTYFQNEAQLEKSRLLSDRFSAERPKGSFSTLEIQRTEQGDSAMYLCASSLAEGSNRPQHFGDGTRLSIL.

The gene calls are TRBV12-5 and TRBJ2-7; 8 bases align to TRBD1. The V and J ends lost 2 bases and 4 bases, in that order; junction bases with no gene match: 7. This CDR3 has 15 residues. Germline CDR1 reads LGHNT; CDR2 reads FRNRAP. CDR3 nucleotide sequence: TGTGCTAGTGGTTTGAATCCCGGACAGGGATACGAGCAGTACTTC. Its protein is CASGLNPGQGYEQYF.

The V gene is TRBV21-1, the J gene TRBJ1-5. TRBV21-1 is shown as a pseudogene. The CDR3 extends over 11 amino acids. CDR3 protein: CASGTDSPQHF. The CDR3 DNA sequence: TGTGCCAGCGGGACGGATTCGCCCCAGCATTTT.

The rearrangement links TRBV7-2 to TRBJ1-5, with D perhaps TRBD1 (5 bases). Germline V gene lookup returns CDR1 SGHTA and CDR2 FQGNSA. The CDR3 extends over 12 amino acids. Trimming left V 6 bases short and J 7 bases short, with 10 bases between. CDR3 in DNA: TGTGCCAGCAGTTGGCAGGGCCAGCCCCAGCATTTT. It specifies CASSWQGQPQHF.

This clone was detected once. The CDR3 is CASSQVGASGGDTQYF. The CDR3 bases are TGTGCCAGCAGCCAAGTGGGGGCTAGCGGGGGAGATACGCAGTATTTT. The chain employs TRBV4-2 and TRBJ2-3; 10 bases fit TRBD2. CDR1 is LGHNA, CDR2 YNFKEQ, per germline. After removal of 1 base from V and 5 bases from J, the junction contained 6 bases not matched to a gene. The CDR3 totals 16 residues.

About this clone: At the DNA level, this CDR3 is encoded by other sequences in the same sample as well. V and J are TRBV5-1 and TRBJ2-5; D possibly uses TRBD1 or TRBD2 (5 bases each). This CDR3 spans 12 amino acids. The V and J ends lost 6 bases and 5 bases respectively, with 11 bases between them. Germline V gene data show CDR1 as SGHRS and CDR2 as YFSETQ. As DNA, the CDR3 is TGCGCCAGCACCGGGACCTCGGAGACCCAGTACTTC. Protein sequence: CASTGTSETQYF.

This clone was found a few times. The chain uses TRBV6-5 and TRBJ1-6; perhaps TRBD1 as D (6 bases). The V gene lost 6 bases and the J gene lost 10 bases, with 10 bases spanning the gap. The CDR3 runs 12 residues. Per germline, CDR1 MNHEY and CDR2 SVGAGI. Here the CDR3 reads CASRAGESPLHF. DNA of the CDR3: TGTGCCAGCAGGGCAGGGGAATCACCCCTCCACTTT.

This clone has a single count. This sequence joins TRBV19 and TRBJ2-6, with D hard to call. Germline V lookup: CDR1 LNHDA, CDR2 SQIVND (reference sequence). Trimming cost V 9 bases and J 4 bases, with 13 bases left between them. CDR3 size: 14 residues. The CDR3 nucleotides are TGTGCCAGCGTCGGGTGGAGCGGGGCCAACGTCCTGACTTTC. This encodes CASVGWSGANVLTF.

As concerns this clone: At one boundary the junction diverges from the germline segment, which might be a read error. The rearrangement joins TRBV7-7 to TRBJ2-2; D is perhaps TRBD1 (5 bases). The CDR3 extends over 17 amino acids. Germline V gene lookup returns CDR1 SSHAT and CDR2 FNYEAQ (reference sequence). CDR3 protein: CASSLGRAPPNTGELFF. The CDR3 DNA reads TGTGCTAGCAGCTTAGGCAGGGCCCCTCCGAACACCGGGGAGCTGTTTTTT.

This clone was seen only once. This rearrangement joins TRBV19 to TRBJ2-3; 8 positions match TRBD2. V lost 4 bases and J lost 2; bases outside the gene matches: 5. Germline loops: CDR1 LNHDA, CDR2 SQIVND (reference sequence). The CDR3 contains 15 residues. CDR3 residues: CASSTSGGFTDTQYF. The CDR3 DNA reads TGTGCCAGTAGTACAAGCGGGGGCTTCACAGATACGCAGTATTTT.

The rearrangement joins TRBV4-2 to TRBJ2-1; 14 bases fit TRBD2. The J segment lost 4 bases and the V segment lost 3 bases, leaving 5 bases of the junction unmatched. Germline V gene data show CDR1 as LGHNA and CDR2 as YNFKEQ. This CDR3 region has 17 residues. CDR3 DNA sequence: TGTGCCAGCAGCCAGGAGGGACTAGCGGGAGAATACAATGAGCAGTTCTTC. Its protein is CASSQEGLAGEYNEQFF.

This chain uses TRBV5-3 with TRBJ1-2; 7 nucleotides line up with TRBD1. TRBV5-3 carries the ORF label, with uncertain function. V shed 3 bases, J shed 0 bases, and the junction held 8 bases outside the gene matches. This CDR3 is built from 16 residues. CDR3 nucleotide sequence: TGTGCCAGAAGCTGGAAGGACAGGCCAGCTAACTATGGCTACACCTTC. Translated, it gives CARSWKDRPANYGYTF.

The count of this clone is one. The V call is TRBV12-5, the J call TRBJ2-7; the D gene is possibly TRBD1 (5 bases). V lost 5 bases to trimming and J lost 0 bases, with 17 bases between them. The CDR3 has 16 residues. Per the germline V gene, CDR1 is LGHNT and CDR2 is FRNRAP. This CDR3 reads CASGPLRDSSSYEQYF. Written as DNA, the CDR3 is TGTGCTAGTGGTCCCCTCAGGGATTCCAGCTCCTACGAGCAGTACTTC.

This chain uses TRBV6-5 with TRBJ1-1, with no clear D. Germline V CDR1 and CDR2: MNHEY, SVGAGI. The V and J ends lost 5 bases and 4 bases respectively, with 11 bases between them. CDR3 size: 13 residues. CDR3 protein: CASSRRLGTEAFF. In nucleotides, the CDR3 is TGTGCCAGCAGTCGCCGATTGGGCACTGAAGCTTTCTTT.

This chain uses TRBV7-9 with TRBJ2-5; D not certain. This CDR3 is built from 13 residues. Germline V gives CDR1 SEHNR, CDR2 FQNEAQ (reference sequence). V was cut by 0 bases and J by 5 bases, with 7 bases left in between. The CDR3 bases are TGTGCCAGCAGCTTAGCAGCGACGGAGACCCAGTACTTC. Amino acids: CASSLAATETQYF.

The J gene is TRBJ1-3, the V gene TRBV7-3, with D maybe TRBD1 (6 bases). Germline V CDR1 and CDR2: SGHTA, FQGTGA. The CDR3 loop spans 16 amino acids. Trimming left V 4 bases short and J 0 bases short, with 13 bases between. The CDR3 bases are TGTGCCAGCAGCTCCGGACAGACGAGCTCTGGAAACACCATATATTTT. Protein: CASSSGQTSSGNTIYF.

This clone was seen once. The gene calls are TRBV29-1 and TRBJ2-5, with 7 bases identical to TRBD1. V lost 6 bases and J lost 2; bases outside the gene matches: 15. The CDR3 length is 16 residues. The germline V gene has CDR1 SQVTM and CDR2 ANQGSEA. The DNA of the CDR3 is TGCAGCGTGGAAAACGGGCTGACAGGGAATCAAGAGACCCAGTACTTC. Its protein product is CSVENGLTGNQETQYF. The full variable domain, with the rest looked up from reference TRBV29-1 and TRBJ2-5, is SAVISQKPSRDICQRGTSLTIQCQVDSQVTMMFWYRQQPGQSLTLIATANQGSEATYESGFVIDKFPISRPNLTFSTLTVSNMSPEDSSIYLCSVENGLTGNQETQYFGPGTRLLVL.

The count of this clone is one. V and J are TRBV2 and TRBJ2-7, with 8 bases fitting TRBD2. The CDR3 is made up of 14 amino acids. Germline lookup yields CDR1 SNHLY and CDR2 FYNNEI. J gave up 2 bases and V 2 bases, and 2 bases lay outside the gene matches. CDR3 DNA: TGTGCCAGCAGTGAACAACTAGCGGCCTACGAGCAGTACTTC. Translation gives CASSEQLAAYEQYF.

This rearrangement joins TRBV5-6 to TRBJ1-4; a possible D gene is TRBD1 (6 bases). The CDR3 totals 13 residues. V lost 6 bases, J lost 4 bases, and 10 bases lay in between. The germline gives CDR1 SGHDT, CDR2 YYEEEE. CDR3 DNA sequence: TGTGCCAGCAATGGACAGCGTAATGAAAAACTGTTTTTT. Protein product: CASNGQRNEKLFF.

The chain carries TRBV7-2 and TRBJ2-7, with 9 nucleotides matching TRBD2. The CDR3 extends over 15 amino acids. Germline V gene data show CDR1 as SGHTA and CDR2 as FQGNSA. With 7 bases clipped from V and 3 bases from J, the junction kept 10 bases outside the gene matches. The CDR3 region is CASTIPGTSIYEQYF. CDR3 nucleotide sequence: TGTGCCAGCACCATCCCCGGGACTAGCATCTACGAGCAGTACTTC.

Remarks on this clone: Other DNA sequences in this sample translate to the same CDR3. The chain combines TRBV4-1 with TRBJ2-2; D is perhaps TRBD2 (5 bases). This CDR3 has 15 residues. Trimming cost V 1 base and J 0 bases, with 6 bases left between them. Germline V gives CDR1 MGHRA, CDR2 YSYEKL. In nucleotides, the CDR3 is TGCGCCAGCAGCCAAGGGACTGCGAACACCGGGGAGCTGTTTTTT. Its protein is CASSQGTANTGELFF.

The CDR3 bases are TGTGCCAGCAGCCAAAAGGTACGGGACAGGCGCTCTGGAAACACCATATATTTT. Its translation: CASSQKVRDRRSGNTIYF. The chain combines TRBV25-1 with TRBJ1-3; 8 bases are a match to TRBD1. This CDR3 is 18 amino acids long. Germline V gives CDR1 MGHDK, CDR2 SYGVNS. With 6 bases clipped from V and 0 bases from J, the junction kept 13 bases outside the gene matches.

V usage is TRBV19 and J usage is TRBJ2-3; TRBD2 matches 13 bases. Germline CDR1 LNHDA, CDR2 SQIVND (reference sequence). The CDR3 consists of 16 residues. The trim removed 5 bases at V and 4 bases at J, leaving 6 bases unmatched. CDR3 bases: TGTGCCAGTAGTCAACAACTAGCGGGGGGGGCAGATACGCAGTATTTT. Protein sequence: CASSQQLAGGADTQYF.

The genes are TRBV5-4 and TRBJ1-3; no reliable D call. The V gene's germline CDR1 is SGHNT and CDR2 YYREEE (reference sequence). The CDR3 is 14 residues long. V lost 4 bases to trimming and J lost 0 bases, with 8 bases between them. CDR3 DNA sequence: TGTGCCAGCAGCCTAGGGAACTCTGGAAACACCATATATTTT. Its protein product is CASSLGNSGNTIYF.

V and J are TRBV7-9 and TRBJ2-7; tentative D call: TRBD2 (6 bases). This CDR3 is built from 15 residues. Trimming pared 2 bases from V and 0 bases from J, leaving 11 bases between. CDR1 is SEHNR and CDR2 is FQNEAQ in the germline V gene (reference sequence). CDR3 DNA sequence: TGTGCCAGCAGCTTAATTGGAGGGAACTCCTACGAGCAGTACTTC. It is translated as CASSLIGGNSYEQYF.

The V and J genes are TRBV2 and TRBJ2-4, with D uncertain. V lost 5 bases to trimming and J lost 0 bases, with 5 bases between them. This CDR3 spans 13 amino acids. Germline CDR1 is SNHLY and CDR2 is FYNNEI. CDR3 sequence: CASSLEAKNIQYF. The CDR3 DNA reads as TGTGCCAGCAGTCTGGAAGCCAAAAACATTCAGTACTTC.